This TCR beta chain was sequenced for a study of blood T cells in healthy people across ages. This clonotype was counted between two and nine times. V lost 6 bases, J lost 0 bases, and 13 bases stayed unmatched. The CDR3 contains 18 residues. A second 7 to 11 cycle PCR used barcoded and J-beta primers. TCRdb passed the 5' RACE reads through MiXCR, listing each CDR3 protein once. Here the sample spans some 780,000 distinct CDR3 sequences, 56% being singletons. The origin of this receptor is a man in his forties in good health. The sample taken for sequencing was blood. This sequence joins TRBV12-3 or TRBV12-4 and TRBJ1-2; 10 nucleotides line up with TRBD1. The CDR3 bases are TGTGCCAGCAGGGGGACAGGGGACCCAGAGAGGGCTAACTATGGCTACACCTTC. Translating it yields CASRGTGDPERANYGYTF.